This T cell receptor (beta chain) was profiled in a study of blood T cell repertoires in COVID-19. The overall study: T cells, B-cell-depleted T cells, or PBMCs supplied cDNA or gDNA.

V shed 2 bases and J shed 6 bases, with 13 bases lying between them. The length of the CDR3 is 15 residues. Looked up from germline, CDR1 is MNHNY and CDR2 is SVGAGI (reference sequence). Allocation to cohorts depended on clinical history reported by the participants. Two consecutive negative NP/OP PCR tests, clearance, or resolved symptoms defined Cohort 3 recovery. This table comes from immunoSEQ multiplex PCR, and its TCRdb copy is limited to in-frame clones, with some not included. The sample includes about 100,000 clones, just over 85% of them seen just once. Material for sequencing was PBMCs or T cells enriched from blood (not recorded which). This TCR was recovered from a woman aged 45-65 years who had recovered from COVID-19. This rearrangement joins TRBV6-6 to TRBJ2-2; possible D gene TRBD2, 6 bases. CDR3 in DNA: TGTGCCAGCAGTTACCCCGGAGGGGCGGCCGGGGAGCTGTTTTTT. Protein: CASSYPGGAAGELFF.